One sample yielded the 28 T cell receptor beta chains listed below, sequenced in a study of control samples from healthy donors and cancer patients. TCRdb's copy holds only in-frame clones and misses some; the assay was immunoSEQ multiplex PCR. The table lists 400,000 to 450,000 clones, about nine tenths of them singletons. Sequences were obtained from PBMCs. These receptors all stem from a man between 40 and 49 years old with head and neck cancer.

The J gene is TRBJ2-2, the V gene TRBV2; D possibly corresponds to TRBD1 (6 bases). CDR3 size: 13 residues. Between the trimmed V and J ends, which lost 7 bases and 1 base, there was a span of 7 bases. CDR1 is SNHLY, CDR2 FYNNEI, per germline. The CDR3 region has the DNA TGTGCCAGCACCAGGGGGAACACCGGGGAGCTGTTTTTT. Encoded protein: CASTRGNTGELFF. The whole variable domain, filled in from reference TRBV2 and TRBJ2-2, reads EPEVTQTPSHQVTQMGQEVILRCVPISNHLYFYWYRQILGQKVEFLVSFYNNEISEKSEIFDDQFSVERPDGSNFTLKIRSTKLEDSAMYFCASTRGNTGELFFGEGSRLTVL.

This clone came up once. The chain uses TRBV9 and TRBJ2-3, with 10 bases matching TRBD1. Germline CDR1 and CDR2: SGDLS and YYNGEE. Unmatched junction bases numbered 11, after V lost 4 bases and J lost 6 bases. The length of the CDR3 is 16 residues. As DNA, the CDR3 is TGTGCCAGCAGCTCGGGACAGGGGCCCCGAGGGGATACGCAGTATTTT. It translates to CASSSGQGPRGDTQYF.

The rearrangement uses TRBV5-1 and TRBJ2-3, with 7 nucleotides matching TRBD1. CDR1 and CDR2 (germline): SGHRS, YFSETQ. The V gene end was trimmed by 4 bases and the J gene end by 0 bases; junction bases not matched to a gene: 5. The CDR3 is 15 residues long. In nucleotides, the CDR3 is TGCGCCAGCAGCCAACGGGACAGCAGCACAGATACGCAGTATTTT. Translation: CASSQRDSSTDTQYF.

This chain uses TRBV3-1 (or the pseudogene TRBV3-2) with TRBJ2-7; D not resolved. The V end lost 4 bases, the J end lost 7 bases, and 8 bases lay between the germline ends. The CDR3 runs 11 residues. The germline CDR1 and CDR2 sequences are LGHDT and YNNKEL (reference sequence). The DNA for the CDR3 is TGTGCCAGCAGCCCCGGACGTGAGCAGTACTTC. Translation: CASSPGREQYF.

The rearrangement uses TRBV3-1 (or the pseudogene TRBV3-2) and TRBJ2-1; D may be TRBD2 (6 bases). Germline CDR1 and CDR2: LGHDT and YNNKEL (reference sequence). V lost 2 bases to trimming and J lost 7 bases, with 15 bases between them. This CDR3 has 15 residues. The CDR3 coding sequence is TGTGCCAGCAGCCAACCCCGGGACTTGGATAATGAGCAGTTCTTC. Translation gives CASSQPRDLDNEQFF.

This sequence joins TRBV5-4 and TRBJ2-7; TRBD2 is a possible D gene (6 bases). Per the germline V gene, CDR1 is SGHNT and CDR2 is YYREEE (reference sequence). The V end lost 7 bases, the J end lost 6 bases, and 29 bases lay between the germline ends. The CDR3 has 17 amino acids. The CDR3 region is CASSLGPRGISTLEQYF. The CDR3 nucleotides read TGTGCCAGCTCCCTGGGCCCGCGGGGCATATCTACGCTCGAGCAGTACTTC.

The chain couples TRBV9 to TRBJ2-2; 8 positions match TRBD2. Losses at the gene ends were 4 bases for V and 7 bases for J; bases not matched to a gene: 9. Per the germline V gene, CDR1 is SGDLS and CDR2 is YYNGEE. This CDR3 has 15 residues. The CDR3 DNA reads TGTGCCAGCAGCTTCCAGAGCGGGGGTCACGGGGAGCTGTTTTTT. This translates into CASSFQSGGHGELFF.

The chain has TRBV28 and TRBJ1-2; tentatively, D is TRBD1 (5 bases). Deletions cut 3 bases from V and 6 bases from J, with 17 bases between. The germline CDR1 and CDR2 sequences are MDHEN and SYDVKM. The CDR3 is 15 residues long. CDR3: CASSLQGRPGNGYTF. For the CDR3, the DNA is TGTGCCAGCAGTTTGCAGGGACGCCCGGGGAATGGCTACACCTTC.

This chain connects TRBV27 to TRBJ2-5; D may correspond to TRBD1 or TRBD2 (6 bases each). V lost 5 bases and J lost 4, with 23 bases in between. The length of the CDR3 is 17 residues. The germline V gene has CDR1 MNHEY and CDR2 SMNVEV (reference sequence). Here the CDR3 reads CASSPTRGLVSGETQYF. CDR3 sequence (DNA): TGTGCCAGCAGTCCGACACGGGGGCTAGTATCTGGAGAGACCCAGTACTTC.

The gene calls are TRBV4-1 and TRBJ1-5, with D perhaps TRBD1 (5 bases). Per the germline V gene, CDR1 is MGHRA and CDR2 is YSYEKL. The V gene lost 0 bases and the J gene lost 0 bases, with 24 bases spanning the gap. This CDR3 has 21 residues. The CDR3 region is CASSQELPGGIRPYSNQPQHF. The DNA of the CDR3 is TGCGCCAGCAGCCAAGAATTGCCGGGGGGGATCCGGCCGTATAGCAATCAGCCCCAGCATTTT.

CDR3 bases: TGTGCCAGCACCCTGGCCGGGGCTCAAGAGACCCAGTACTTC. Translation: CASTLAGAQETQYF. The chain carries TRBV7-2 and TRBJ2-5; D possibly uses TRBD1 or TRBD2 (5 bases each). This CDR3 is built from 14 residues. V was pared by 7 bases and J by 2 bases, with 14 bases between. The germline V gene has CDR1 SGHTA and CDR2 FQGNSA.

In DNA, the CDR3 is TGTGCCTGGAGTGTACTCCTAGGAAACACCATATATTTT. This encodes CAWSVLLGNTIYF. The chain joins TRBV30 to TRBJ1-3, with unresolved D. The V end lost 0 bases, the J end lost 4 bases, and 7 bases lay between the germline ends. The CDR3 length is 13 residues. Per the germline V gene, CDR1 is GTSNPN and CDR2 is SVGIG (reference sequence).

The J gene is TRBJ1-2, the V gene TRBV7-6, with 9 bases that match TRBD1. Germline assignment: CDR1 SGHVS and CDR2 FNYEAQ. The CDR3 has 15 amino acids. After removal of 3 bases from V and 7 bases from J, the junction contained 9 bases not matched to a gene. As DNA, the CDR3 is TGTGCCAGCAGCTTTCCGGGACAGGGTGCGGGTGGCTACACCTTC. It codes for CASSFPGQGAGGYTF. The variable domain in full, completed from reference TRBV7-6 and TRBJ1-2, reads GAGVSQSPRYKVTKRGQDVALRCDPISGHVSLYWYRQALGQGPEFLTYFNYEAQQDKSGLPNDRFSAERPEGSISTLTIQRTEQRDSAMYRCASSFPGQGAGGYTFGSGTRLTVV.

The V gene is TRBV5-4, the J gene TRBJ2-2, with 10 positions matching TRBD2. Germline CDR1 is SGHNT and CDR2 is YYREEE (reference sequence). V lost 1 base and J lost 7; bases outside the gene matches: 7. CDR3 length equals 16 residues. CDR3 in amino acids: CASSLRAGGPGGELFF. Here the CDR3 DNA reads TGTGCCAGCAGCTTGAGAGCGGGAGGGCCGGGCGGGGAGCTGTTTTTT.

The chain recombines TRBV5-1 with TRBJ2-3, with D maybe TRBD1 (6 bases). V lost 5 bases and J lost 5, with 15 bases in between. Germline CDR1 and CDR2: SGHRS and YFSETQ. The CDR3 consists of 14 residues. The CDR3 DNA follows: TGCGCCAGCAGTGGCAAGATACAGGGAGATACGCAGTATTTT. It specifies CASSGKIQGDTQYF.

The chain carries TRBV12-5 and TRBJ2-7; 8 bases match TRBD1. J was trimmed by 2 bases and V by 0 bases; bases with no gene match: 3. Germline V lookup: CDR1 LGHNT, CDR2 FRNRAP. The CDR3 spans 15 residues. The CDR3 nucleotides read TGTGCTAGTGGTTTGGTTAGGACAGGGACCTACGAGCAGTACTTC. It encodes CASGLVRTGTYEQYF.

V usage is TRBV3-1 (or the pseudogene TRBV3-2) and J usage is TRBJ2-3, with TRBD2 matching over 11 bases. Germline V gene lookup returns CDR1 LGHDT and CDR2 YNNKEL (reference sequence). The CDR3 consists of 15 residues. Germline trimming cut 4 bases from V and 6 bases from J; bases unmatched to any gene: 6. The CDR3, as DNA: TGTGCCAGCAGCCCTTATAGCGGGGGGGAGGATACGCAGTATTTT. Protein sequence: CASSPYSGGEDTQYF.

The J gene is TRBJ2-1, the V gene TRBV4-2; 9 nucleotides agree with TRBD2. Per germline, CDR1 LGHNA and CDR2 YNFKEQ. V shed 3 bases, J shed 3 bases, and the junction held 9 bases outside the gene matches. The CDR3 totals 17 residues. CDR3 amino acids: CASSHRELAGFYNEQFF. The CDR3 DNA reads TGTGCCAGCAGCCATAGGGAGCTAGCGGGGTTCTACAATGAGCAGTTCTTC.

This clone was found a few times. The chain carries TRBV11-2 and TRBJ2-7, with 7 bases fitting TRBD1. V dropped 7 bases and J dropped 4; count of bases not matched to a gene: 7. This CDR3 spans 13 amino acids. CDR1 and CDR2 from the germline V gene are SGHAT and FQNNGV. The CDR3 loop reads CASNRQGWYEQYF. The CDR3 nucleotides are TGTGCCAGCAACCGACAGGGCTGGTACGAGCAGTACTTC.

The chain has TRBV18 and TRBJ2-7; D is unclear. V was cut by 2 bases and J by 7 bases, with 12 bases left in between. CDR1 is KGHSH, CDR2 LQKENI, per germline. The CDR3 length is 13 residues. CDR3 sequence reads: CASSPRSSGEQYF. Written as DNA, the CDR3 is TGTGCCAGCTCACCAAGGTCCTCTGGGGAGCAGTACTTC. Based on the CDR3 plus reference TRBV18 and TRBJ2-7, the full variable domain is NAGVMQNPRHLVRRRGQEARLRCSPMKGHSHVYWYRQLPEEGLKFMVYLQKENIIDESGMPKERFSAEFPKEGPSILRIQQVVRGDSAAYFCASSPRSSGEQYFGPGTRLTVT.

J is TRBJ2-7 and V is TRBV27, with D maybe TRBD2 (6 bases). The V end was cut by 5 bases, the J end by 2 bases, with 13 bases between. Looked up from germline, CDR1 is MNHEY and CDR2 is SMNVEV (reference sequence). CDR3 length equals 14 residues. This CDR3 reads CASSAGTIAYEQYF. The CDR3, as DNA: TGTGCCAGCAGTGCGGGGACGATCGCCTACGAGCAGTACTTC.

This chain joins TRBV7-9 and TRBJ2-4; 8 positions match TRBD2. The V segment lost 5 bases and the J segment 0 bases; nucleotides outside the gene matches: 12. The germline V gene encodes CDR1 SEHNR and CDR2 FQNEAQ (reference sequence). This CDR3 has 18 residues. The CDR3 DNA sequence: TGTGCCAGCAGCACACGGGAGGGCCTTGGTCTAGCCAAAAACATTCAGTACTTC. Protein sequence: CASSTREGLGLAKNIQYF.

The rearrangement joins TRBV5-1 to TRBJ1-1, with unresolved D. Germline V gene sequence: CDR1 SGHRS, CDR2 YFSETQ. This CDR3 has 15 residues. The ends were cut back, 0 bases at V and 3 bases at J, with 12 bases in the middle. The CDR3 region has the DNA TGCGCCAGCAGCTTGGTCGGGGAGGTGGACACTGAAGCTTTCTTT. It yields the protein CASSLVGEVDTEAFF.

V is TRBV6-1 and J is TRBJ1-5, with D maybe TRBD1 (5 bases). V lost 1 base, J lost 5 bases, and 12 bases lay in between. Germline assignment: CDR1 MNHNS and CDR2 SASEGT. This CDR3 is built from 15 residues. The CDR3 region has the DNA TGTGCCAGCAGTGAAGAGACAGCCGAATATCAGCCCCAGCATTTT. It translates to CASSEETAEYQPQHF.

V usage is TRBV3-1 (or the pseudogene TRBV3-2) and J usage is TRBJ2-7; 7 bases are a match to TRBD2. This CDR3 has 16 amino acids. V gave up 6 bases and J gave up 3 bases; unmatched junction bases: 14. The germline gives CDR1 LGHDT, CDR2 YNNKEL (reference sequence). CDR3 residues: CASSRTSLVRDYEQYF. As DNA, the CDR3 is TGTGCCAGCAGTCGGACTAGTTTGGTCCGAGACTACGAGCAGTACTTC.

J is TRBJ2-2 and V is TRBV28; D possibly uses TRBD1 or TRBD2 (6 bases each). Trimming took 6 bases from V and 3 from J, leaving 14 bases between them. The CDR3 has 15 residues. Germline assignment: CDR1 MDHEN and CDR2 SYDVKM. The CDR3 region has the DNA TGTGCCAGCAGCGGGCACAGGGACTACACCGGGGAGCTGTTTTTT. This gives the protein CASSGHRDYTGELFF.

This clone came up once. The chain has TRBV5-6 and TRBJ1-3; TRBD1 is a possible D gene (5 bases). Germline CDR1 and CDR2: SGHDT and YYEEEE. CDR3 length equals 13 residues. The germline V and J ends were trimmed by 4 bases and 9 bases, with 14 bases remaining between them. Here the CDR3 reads CASSAAGTGTIYF. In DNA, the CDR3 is TGTGCCAGCAGCGCCGCAGGGACTGGCACCATATATTTT.

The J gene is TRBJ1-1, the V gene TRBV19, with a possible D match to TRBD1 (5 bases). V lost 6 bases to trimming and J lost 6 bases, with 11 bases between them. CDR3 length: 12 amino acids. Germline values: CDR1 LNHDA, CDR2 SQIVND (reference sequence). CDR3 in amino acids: CASSLQGPEAFF. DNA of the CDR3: TGTGCCAGTAGCCTGCAGGGACCTGAAGCTTTCTTT.